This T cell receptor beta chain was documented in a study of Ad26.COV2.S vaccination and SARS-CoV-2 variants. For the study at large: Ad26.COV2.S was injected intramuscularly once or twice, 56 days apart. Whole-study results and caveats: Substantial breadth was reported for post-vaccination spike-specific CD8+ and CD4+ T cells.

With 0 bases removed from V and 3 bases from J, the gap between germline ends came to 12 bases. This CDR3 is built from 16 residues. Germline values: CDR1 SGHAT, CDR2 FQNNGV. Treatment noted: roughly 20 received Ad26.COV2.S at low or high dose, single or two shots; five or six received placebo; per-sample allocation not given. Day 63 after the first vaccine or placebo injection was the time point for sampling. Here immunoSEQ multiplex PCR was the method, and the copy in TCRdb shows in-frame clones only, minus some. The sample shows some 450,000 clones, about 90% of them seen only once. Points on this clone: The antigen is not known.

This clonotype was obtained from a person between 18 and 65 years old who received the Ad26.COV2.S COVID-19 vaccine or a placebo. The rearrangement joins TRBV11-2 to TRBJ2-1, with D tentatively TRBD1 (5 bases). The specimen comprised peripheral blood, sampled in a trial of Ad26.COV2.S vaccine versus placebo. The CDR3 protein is CASSLDAGIVYNEQFF. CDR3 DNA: TGTGCCAGCAGCTTAGACGCAGGGATCGTCTACAATGAGCAGTTCTTC.